This T cell receptor (beta chain) was recorded in a study of human T cells and chemical hapten exposure. From the RACE reads, TCRdb called clonotypes with MiXCR, one entry per CDR3 protein. The profile covers fewer than 100,000 distinct CDR3 sequences, with approximately 8.6% appearing a single time and around 2% taken by the ten largest. This clonotype has at least ten counts. The sample's time point: patch test 2, 6 weeks after DPC sensitization. Indicated treatment: therapeutic diphenylcyclopropenone sensitization with weekly scalp DPC. There are 13 residues in the CDR3. Trimming cost V 1 base and J 4 bases, with 8 bases left between them.

This specimen was whole blood, taken in connection with sensitization to the hapten diphenylcyclopropenone (DPC). The V and J genes are TRBV12-3 or TRBV12-4 and TRBJ2-7, with D unresolved. The TCR sequence derives from a woman in her 40s with alopecia areata. Some clones in this sample may be carry-over from other donors' samples. CDR3 coding DNA: TGTGCCAGCAGTTTAGGGGGAAGGTACGAGCAGTACTTC. This gives the protein CASSLGGRYEQYF.